This T cell receptor beta chain is drawn from a study of blood T cell repertoires in COVID-19 (TCRdb year 2020). For the study in its entirety: Samples covering the acute and convalescent phases of COVID-19 were provided by collaborators in the United States, Italy and Spain. A de-identified subject ID, COVID-19 status, age in years and sex were almost always included in the sample metadata. The samples were drawn from the first 160 participants of the ongoing ImmuneRACE study and from under 1,500 subjects provided by 6 global collaborators. The material from the prospective study consisted of cDNA or gDNA derived from T cells, B-cell-depleted T cells, or PBMCs. Subjects who had been exposed to COVID-19, were actively infected with it, or had recovered from it provided the deeply sampled blood TCRbeta repertoires that made up the dataset. Where HLA class I and class II types were available, the types were taken from metadata supplied by the sample provider, not from assay-based typing. The repertoires were released in a freely available public database intended as a resource for research on the immune response to SARS-CoV-2.

Each collaborating institution followed its own protocols to collect whole blood in K2EDTA tubes. Collaborator samples were shipped for TCRbeta analysis as frozen whole blood, isolated PBMCs, or DNA extracted from either sample type. As to this clone: The antigen this receptor binds is unknown. No per-base quality is available; no much larger clone lies one base away.

Sequences LNHNV (CDR1) and YYDKDF (CDR2) are obtained from the germline V gene (reference sequence). From cysteine to phenylalanine, the CDR3 is 16 amino acids long. This entry keeps only the CDR3 DNA: 48 bases, framed from base 1. V loses 3 bases at its end and J loses 3 bases; junction bases beyond the gene matches: 6. Here is what the overall study found, with its caveats: The quantity of clinical and demographic metadata differed by source and by participant and was supplied without curation.

The immunoSEQ Assay, a bias-controlled multiplex PCR, was used to amplify TCRbeta CDR3 regions from genomic DNA. The authors' pipeline ran thus. The number of nucleated cells in each sample was estimated from the amplification of reference gene primers within the assay. To quantify the absolute abundance of each unique TCRbeta CDR3 rearrangement, sequence reads were collapsed and filtered. Productive Simpson clonality was computed per sample as the square root of Simpson's diversity index over productive rearrangements. This is the immuneACCESS table as TCRdb keeps it, with only in-frame sequences that have V and J called. A part of the clones is gone; compared with another copy, unresolved V genes explain less than half, and the rest is unexplained. V and J calls and clone size are given by that table; D and trimming were obtained from the DNA. The sample includes around 140,000 clones, with about 80% observed a single time. Around a sixth of the sample goes to the ten largest clones.

The TCR comes from a man aged 45-65 years with acute or convalescent COVID-19. The sequence joins TRBV15 to TRBJ1-2, with 11 junctional bases fitting TRBD1. The sequenced sample was peripheral blood. The sequence in DNA is TGTGCCACCAGCAGTTACCGGACAGGGGGCGACTATGGCTACACCTTC. It translates as CATSSYRTGGDYGYTF. The entire variable domain, with the stretches around the CDR3 drawn from the reference TRBV15 and TRBJ1-2 proteins, is DAMVIQNPRYQVTQFGKPVTLSCSQTLNHNVMYWYQQKSSQAPKLLFHYYDKDFNNEADTPDNFQSRRPNTSFCFLDIRSPGLGDTAMYLCATSSYRTGGDYGYTFGSGTRLTVV.